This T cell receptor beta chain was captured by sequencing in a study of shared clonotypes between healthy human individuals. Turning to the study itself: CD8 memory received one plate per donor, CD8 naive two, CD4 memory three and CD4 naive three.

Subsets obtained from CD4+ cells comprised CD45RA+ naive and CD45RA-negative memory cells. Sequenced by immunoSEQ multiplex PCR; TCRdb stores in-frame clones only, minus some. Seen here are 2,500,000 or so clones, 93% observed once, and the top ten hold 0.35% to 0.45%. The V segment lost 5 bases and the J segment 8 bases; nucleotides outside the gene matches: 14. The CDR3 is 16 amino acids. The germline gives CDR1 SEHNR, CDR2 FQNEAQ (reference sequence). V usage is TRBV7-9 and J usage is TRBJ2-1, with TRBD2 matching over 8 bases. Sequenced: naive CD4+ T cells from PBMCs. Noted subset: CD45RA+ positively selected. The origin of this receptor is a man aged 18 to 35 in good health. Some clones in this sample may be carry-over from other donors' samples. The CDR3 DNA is TGTGCCAGCAGCCCCCTCGGGGCGGGAGGATATGATGAGCAGTTCTTC. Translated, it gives CASSPLGAGGYDEQFF.